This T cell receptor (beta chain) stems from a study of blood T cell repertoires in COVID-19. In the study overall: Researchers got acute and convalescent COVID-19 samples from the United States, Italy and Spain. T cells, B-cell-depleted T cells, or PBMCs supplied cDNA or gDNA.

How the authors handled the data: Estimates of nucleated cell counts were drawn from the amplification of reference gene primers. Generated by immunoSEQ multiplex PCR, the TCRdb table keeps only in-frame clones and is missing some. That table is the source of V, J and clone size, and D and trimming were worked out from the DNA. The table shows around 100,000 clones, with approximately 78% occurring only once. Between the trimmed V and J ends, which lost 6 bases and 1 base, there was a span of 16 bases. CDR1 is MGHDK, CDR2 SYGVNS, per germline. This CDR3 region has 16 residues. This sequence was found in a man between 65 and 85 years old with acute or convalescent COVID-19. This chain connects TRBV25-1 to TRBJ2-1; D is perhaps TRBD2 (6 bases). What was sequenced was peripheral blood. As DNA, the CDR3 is TGTGCCAGCAGCCGGACCCGGCTAGCGTCCTACAATGAGCAGTTCTTC. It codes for CASSRTRLASYNEQFF. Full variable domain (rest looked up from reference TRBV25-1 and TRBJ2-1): EADIYQTPRYLVIGTGKKITLECSQTMGHDKMYWYQQDPGMELHLIHYSYGVNSTEKGDLSSESTVSRIRTEHFPLTLESARPSHTSQYLCASSRTRLASYNEQFFGPGTRLTVL.